This T cell receptor beta chain stems from a study of cytomegalovirus exposure and HLA in healthy donors (dated by TCRdb to the late 2010s). For the wider study: An earlier analysis of roughly 610 of the donors reported 276 Gb of sequence data and 95 million to 140 million unique TCR beta sequences obtained from about 179 million T cells. Rather than using new phenotypic data, the later analysis identified candidate immune exposures from TCR beta sequences and from how often those sequences occurred across donors. Because of strong linkage in the cohort, roughly five DR-DQ haplotypes were treated as single units for association and clustering. Donor age, sex, ethnicity and CMV serostatus were compiled alongside the repertoire data. The study was designed to test whether signatures of past pathogen exposure could be identified by cataloging public T cell receptors. All discovery cohort repertoires had been generated on a single sequencing platform. Typing coverage varied by locus: about 620-640 donors for A, B, C, DRB1 and DQB1; under 550 for DQA1; over 600 for DPA1; around 450 for DPB1. To predict cytomegalovirus infection status, the study brought together high-throughput TCR immunosequencing, statistical association of individual TCRs with disease status, and machine learning. Of the 300 to 500 genotyped donors, 75% to 85% were placed in the genetic ancestry cluster associated with self-reported Caucasian donors. A later analysis re-examined previously published TCR beta repertoires from about 670 donors and added high-resolution HLA genotyping to investigate patterns of TCR occurrence. A later genetic analysis used genome-wide SNP genotypes for about 65% of the roughly 700 donors, treating that subset as a discovery cohort. To decide whether each TCR beta V gene segment behaved as functional or pseudogenic, an earlier analysis of approximately 590 of the donors relied on high-throughput TCR beta sequencing. Among almost 400 genotyped donors of the cohort, an average of approximately 240,000 unique TCR beta nucleotide sequences were sequenced per donor, about a sixth of them non-productive. The study profiled the T cell repertoires of 666 subjects by immunosequencing and related them to cytomegalovirus serostatus. Class I and class II HLA loci were covered by the typing at four-digit resolution. Roughly 310 gigabases of sequencing data and tens of millions of unique TCR sequences were included in an early release covering about 700 HLA-typed donors. Along with the approximately 600-subject first cohort, a separate validation cohort of some 130 different subjects was used.

General study outcomes and caveats: In a later analysis, HLA-associated TCR beta chains were found to be more clonally expanded and to have lower generation probabilities than equally common non-associated chains. At a false discovery rate of 0.05, a later analysis linked about 17,000 TCR beta sequences to specific HLA alleles. A later genetic analysis reported fewer N-insertions in productive TCRs among donors in an Asian-associated ancestry cluster than the roughly 700-donor mean. The only immune exposure information available for the cohort was CMV serostatus. Presence/absence analyses assumed roughly uniform sequencing depth across donors, an assumption that may not hold. Most TCR sequences were observed very rarely across donors, whereas some public TCRs were present in many individuals. According to the authors, the approach could potentially be generalized to other disease states and immunological phenotypes. Strong co-occurrence of HLA alleles, especially DR and DQ, made assigning TCR associations to individual alleles difficult. A later analysis reported that several top co-occurrence clusters appeared linked to parvovirus B19, influenza, CMV and Epstein-Barr virus. In an earlier analysis of around 600 of the donors, most TCR beta V segments were observed in productive rearrangements about 87% or about 30% of the time, broadly matching IMGT annotations. In this cohort, only TCR beta chains were sequenced, and detectable features were limited by the absence of alpha or paired-chain data. In both the original and validation cohorts, the classifier was reported to diagnose cytomegalovirus status with high specificity and sensitivity. The study gave a list of 150 to 200 TCR beta chains associated with cytomegalovirus. Some IMGT-functional V segments, including TRBV6-2 and TRBV6-3, could not be told apart with the 87-base-pair reads, so those segments were excluded. Because counts were too low, roughly 17 rarely observed V segments, including chromosome 9 orphons, were left out of the earlier analysis of some 640 of the donors. A further reported finding was that TCR beta sequences accurately predicted the HLA-A and HLA-B alleles for most subjects in the first cohort. Because some donors lacked HLA typing at each locus, the association tests relied only on the typed subset. V-gene and J-gene trimming of TCR beta chains was associated with a missense DCLRE1C variant in a later genetic analysis, and the association was replicated in an independent cohort. A later analysis found that TCR association rates varied across HLA loci, with DRB1 alleles showing the most associated TCRs and HLA-C alleles the fewest. A group of highly shared sequence variants was considered likely to be a technical artifact of the sequencing pipeline. In a later analysis, most CMV-associated TCR beta chains were found to appear HLA-restricted, with HLA associations seemingly driven largely by CMV exposure. Linkage disequilibrium might explain the correlated functional status among segregating V segments, but an unknown experimental factor could not be excluded. In vitro tests confirmed that three of the cytomegalovirus-associated TCR beta chains recognize cytomegalovirus antigens.

The junction shows trimming of 5 bases on V and 6 bases on J, and the gene matches do not reach 9 bases of it. The CDR3 measures 15 amino acids from cysteine to phenylalanine. Only the CDR3 DNA is retained, 45 bases long and in frame from the first base. The CDR1 and CDR2 encoded by the germline V gene (reference sequence) are SEHNR and FQNEAQ. The cohort consisted of fewer than 700 healthy bone marrow donors. Cohort members were all nominally healthy when sampled, although unrecorded immune exposures were likely present. The donor tested CMV seronegative, placing the donor among the 352 seronegative members of the cohort. A peripheral blood sample was provided by each donor, and peripheral blood mononuclear cells were used for TCR beta sequencing. Genomic DNA extraction from the blood cell samples was performed with the Qiagen DNeasy Blood Extraction Kit. Library method: the immunoSEQ multiplex PCR assay. For the multiplex PCR, a mixture combining 60 forward primers for TCR Vbeta segments and 13 reverse primers for TCR Jbeta segments was used. A multiplex PCR assay on genomic DNA amplified the CDR3 region of rearranged TCR beta genes. The Illumina HiSeq System was used to sequence the amplified TCR beta libraries as 87-base-pair reads. As for the original processing: A later analysis counted about 82 million unique TCR beta chains across the roughly 700 repertoires, and 9 million to 14 million of these chains were shared by at least two donors. Raw reads were error-corrected and collapsed into unique sequences by a nearest-neighbor algorithm in which closely related sequences were merged to remove PCR and sequencing errors. To assign V, D and J gene segments, CDR3 sequences were aligned to IMGT reference sequences. For a sequence to be retained, a match of at least six nucleotides to both a V gene segment and a J gene segment was required. Rearrangements were classified as productive when the CDR3 lacked stop codons and remained in frame with V and J, and all other rearrangements were classified as non-productive. CDR3 was defined according to IMGT convention as the region running from the second conserved V-encoded cysteine to the conserved J-encoded phenylalanine. In an earlier analysis of more than 550 of the donors, sequences lacking an unambiguous match to a single V gene segment were excluded. An earlier analysis of some 610 of the donors called V segments functional above 56.7% productive rearrangements and segregating when the between-donor standard deviation exceeded 5%. To diagnose cytomegalovirus status from the catalog of TCR beta chain sequences, a statistical classification framework was built. In a later analysis, TCR nucleotide sequences were compared against IMGT/GENE-DB human TR gene sequences so that V and J genes could be assigned. A later analysis assigned CDR3 sequences and most-parsimonious VDJ recombination scenarios with the TCRdist pipeline. A later analysis defined each TCR beta chain by its CDR3 amino acid sequence plus V-gene family, and excluded reads lacking a unique V-gene family. To address suspected cross-contamination and a sequencing artifact, a later analysis removed some 620 highly shared, low-generation-probability nucleotide sequences. For each public chain, a later analysis derived a clonal expansion index from normalized ranks of inferred template counts within each repertoire. Generation probabilities in a later analysis came from a VDJ recombination model fitted to out-of-frame rearrangements, and those results were checked against IGoR. A later analysis scored TCR-TCR, TCR-HLA and TCR-CMV co-occurrence with hypergeometric tests, applying a repertoire-size bias correction to TCR pairs. In a later analysis, false discovery rates were estimated by permuting HLA or CMV assignments 20 times. A later analysis grouped co-occurring TCRs with DBSCAN, adding TCRdist sequence similarity when clustering within HLA-allele-positive subsets. Repertoires with fewer than 30,000 or more than 120,000 public chains, plus five repertoires with anomalous nucleotide sharing, were excluded from co-occurrence clustering. TCRdb took over this immuneACCESS table, retaining in-frame rearrangements with V and J assigned. Such tables are incomplete; in checked studies, under half of the missing clones stem from an unresolved V gene, and the remainder is unexplained. D and trimming come from the DNA, and the V and J calls and clone size come from that table. For this sample the table gives about 180,000 clones, of which approximately 81% were detected only once. Together, the top ten hold roughly 0.38% of the sample.

A remark on this clone: Its antigen is unknown. The input lacks base qualities; no much larger clone sits a single base away.

The specimen was PBMCs. This TCR was sampled from a boy younger than 10 in good health and CMV-seronegative. The V gene is TRBV7-9 and the J gene is TRBJ2-1; a stretch of 8 junction bases matches TRBD1. The CDR3 reads CASSLRPDRVNEQFF. The nucleotide sequence reads as follows: TGTGCCAGCAGCCTACGACCGGACAGGGTCAATGAGCAGTTCTTC. Here the CDR3 is joined to the reference TRBV7-9 and TRBJ2-1 genes, and the full variable domain is: DTGVSQNPRHKITKRGQNVTFRCDPISEHNRLYWYRQTLGQGPEFLTYFQNEAQLEKSRLLSDRFSAERPKGSFSTLEIQRTEQGDSAMYLCASSLRPDRVNEQFFGPGTRLTVL.